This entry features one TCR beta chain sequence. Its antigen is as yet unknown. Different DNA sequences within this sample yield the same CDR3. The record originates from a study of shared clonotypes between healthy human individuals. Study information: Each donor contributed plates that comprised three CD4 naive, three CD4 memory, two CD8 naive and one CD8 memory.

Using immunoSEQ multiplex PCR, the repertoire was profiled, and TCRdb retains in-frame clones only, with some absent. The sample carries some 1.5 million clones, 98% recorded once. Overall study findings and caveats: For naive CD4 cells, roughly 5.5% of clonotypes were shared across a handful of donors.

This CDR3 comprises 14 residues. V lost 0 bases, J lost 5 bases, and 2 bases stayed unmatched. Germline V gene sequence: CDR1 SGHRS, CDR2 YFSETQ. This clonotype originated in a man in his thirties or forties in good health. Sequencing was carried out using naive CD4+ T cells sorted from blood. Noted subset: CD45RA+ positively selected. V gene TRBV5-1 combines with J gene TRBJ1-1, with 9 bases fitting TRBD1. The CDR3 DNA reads TGCGCCAGCAGCTTGGTCGGACAGGGGACTGAAGCTTTCTTT. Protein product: CASSLVGQGTEAFF. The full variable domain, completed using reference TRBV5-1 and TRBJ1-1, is KAGVTQTPRYLIKTRGQQVTLSCSPISGHRSVSWYQQTPGQGLQFLFEYFSETQRNKGNFPGRFSGRQFSNSRSEMNVSTLELGDSALYLCASSLVGQGTEAFFGQGTRLTVV.